These 6 T cell receptor beta chains came from one sample sequenced in a study of blood T cell repertoires in COVID-19. Repertoires were generated with immunoSEQ multiplex PCR, while TCRdb's copy carries only in-frame clones and drops some. The sample holds 120,000 or so clones, approximately 83% seen once. The material sequenced was peripheral blood. These receptors all stem from a man aged 80 or over with active or convalescent COVID-19.

The gene calls are TRBV6-1 and TRBJ1-3; 7 bases line up with TRBD1. The J segment lost 15 bases and the V segment lost 2 bases, leaving 16 bases of the junction unmatched. The CDR3 covers 15 residues. Germline V gives CDR1 MNHNS, CDR2 SASEGT. The DNA of the CDR3 is TGTGCCAGCAGTGAATCAGGACAGGCCACGATAATGCGATATTTT. Residues: CASSESGQATIMRYF.

This clone was observed a few times. The chain is built from TRBV7-6 and TRBJ1-6; D is possibly TRBD1 (5 bases). The CDR3 extends over 18 amino acids. The germline gives CDR1 SGHVS, CDR2 FNYEAQ. Trimming took off 5 bases at V and 5 bases at J, with 22 bases between the two ends. CDR3 in DNA: TGTGCCAGCAGCCTACGGAAGTTGGGGGGGGGTAATAATTCACCCCTCCACTTT. It yields the protein CASSLRKLGGGNNSPLHF.

The chain employs TRBV5-6 and TRBJ1-6; weak D call: TRBD1 (5 bases). The V gene's germline CDR1 is SGHDT and CDR2 YYEEEE. V lost 0 bases and J lost 7, with 11 bases in between. The CDR3 loop spans 15 amino acids. The chain's CDR3 is CASSLAQGRNSPLHF. DNA of the CDR3: TGTGCCAGCAGCTTGGCCCAGGGAAGGAATTCACCCCTCCACTTT. The complete variable domain, with remaining parts taken from reference TRBV5-6 and TRBJ1-6, reads DAGVTQSPTHLIKTRGQQVTLRCSPKSGHDTVSWYQQALGQGPQFIFQYYEEEERQRGNFPDRFSGHQFPNYSSELNVNALLLGDSALYLCASSLAQGRNSPLHFGNGTRLTVT.

The V and J genes are TRBV5-4 and TRBJ2-7, with unresolved D. V was clipped by 0 bases and J by 2 bases, with 6 bases between them. Germline-derived CDR1 and CDR2 are SGHNT and YYREEE (reference sequence). CDR3 length equals 13 residues. CDR3 loop: CASSLAGPYEQYF. CDR3 nucleotides: TGTGCCAGCAGCTTGGCTGGCCCCTACGAGCAGTACTTC.

The V gene is TRBV15, the J gene TRBJ2-7; 7 bases line up with TRBD1. Germline CDR1 and CDR2: LNHNV and YYDKDF (reference sequence). Losses at the gene ends were 0 bases for V and 4 bases for J; bases not matched to a gene: 3. The CDR3 runs 14 residues. The CDR3 region has the DNA TGTGCCACCAGCAGAGACCAGGGGGTTTACGAGCAGTACTTC. Translated: CATSRDQGVYEQYF.

This chain joins TRBV5-1 and TRBJ1-4; D perhaps matches TRBD1 (6 bases). The germline V gene encodes CDR1 SGHRS and CDR2 YFSETQ. Trimming took off 0 bases at V and 7 bases at J, with 13 bases between the two ends. CDR3 length equals 15 residues. Here the CDR3 reads CASSLGRAGVEKLFF. The CDR3 DNA reads as TGCGCCAGCAGCTTGGGGCGGGCAGGGGTTGAAAAACTGTTTTTT. The whole variable domain, remainder taken from reference TRBV5-1 and TRBJ1-4, is KAGVTQTPRYLIKTRGQQVTLSCSPISGHRSVSWYQQTPGQGLQFLFEYFSETQRNKGNFPGRFSGRQFSNSRSEMNVSTLELGDSALYLCASSLGRAGVEKLFFGSGTQLSVL.